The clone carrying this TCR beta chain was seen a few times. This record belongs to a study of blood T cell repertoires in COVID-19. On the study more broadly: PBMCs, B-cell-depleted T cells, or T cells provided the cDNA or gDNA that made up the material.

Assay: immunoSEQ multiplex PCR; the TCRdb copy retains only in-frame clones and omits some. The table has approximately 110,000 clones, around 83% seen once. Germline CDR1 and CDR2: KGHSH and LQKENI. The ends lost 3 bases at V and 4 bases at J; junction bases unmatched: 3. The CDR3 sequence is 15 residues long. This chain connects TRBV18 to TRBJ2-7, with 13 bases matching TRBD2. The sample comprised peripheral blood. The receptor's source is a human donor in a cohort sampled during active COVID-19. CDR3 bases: TGTGCCAGCTCACCGGTGACTAGCGGGGGGTACGAGCAGTACTTC. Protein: CASSPVTSGGYEQYF.